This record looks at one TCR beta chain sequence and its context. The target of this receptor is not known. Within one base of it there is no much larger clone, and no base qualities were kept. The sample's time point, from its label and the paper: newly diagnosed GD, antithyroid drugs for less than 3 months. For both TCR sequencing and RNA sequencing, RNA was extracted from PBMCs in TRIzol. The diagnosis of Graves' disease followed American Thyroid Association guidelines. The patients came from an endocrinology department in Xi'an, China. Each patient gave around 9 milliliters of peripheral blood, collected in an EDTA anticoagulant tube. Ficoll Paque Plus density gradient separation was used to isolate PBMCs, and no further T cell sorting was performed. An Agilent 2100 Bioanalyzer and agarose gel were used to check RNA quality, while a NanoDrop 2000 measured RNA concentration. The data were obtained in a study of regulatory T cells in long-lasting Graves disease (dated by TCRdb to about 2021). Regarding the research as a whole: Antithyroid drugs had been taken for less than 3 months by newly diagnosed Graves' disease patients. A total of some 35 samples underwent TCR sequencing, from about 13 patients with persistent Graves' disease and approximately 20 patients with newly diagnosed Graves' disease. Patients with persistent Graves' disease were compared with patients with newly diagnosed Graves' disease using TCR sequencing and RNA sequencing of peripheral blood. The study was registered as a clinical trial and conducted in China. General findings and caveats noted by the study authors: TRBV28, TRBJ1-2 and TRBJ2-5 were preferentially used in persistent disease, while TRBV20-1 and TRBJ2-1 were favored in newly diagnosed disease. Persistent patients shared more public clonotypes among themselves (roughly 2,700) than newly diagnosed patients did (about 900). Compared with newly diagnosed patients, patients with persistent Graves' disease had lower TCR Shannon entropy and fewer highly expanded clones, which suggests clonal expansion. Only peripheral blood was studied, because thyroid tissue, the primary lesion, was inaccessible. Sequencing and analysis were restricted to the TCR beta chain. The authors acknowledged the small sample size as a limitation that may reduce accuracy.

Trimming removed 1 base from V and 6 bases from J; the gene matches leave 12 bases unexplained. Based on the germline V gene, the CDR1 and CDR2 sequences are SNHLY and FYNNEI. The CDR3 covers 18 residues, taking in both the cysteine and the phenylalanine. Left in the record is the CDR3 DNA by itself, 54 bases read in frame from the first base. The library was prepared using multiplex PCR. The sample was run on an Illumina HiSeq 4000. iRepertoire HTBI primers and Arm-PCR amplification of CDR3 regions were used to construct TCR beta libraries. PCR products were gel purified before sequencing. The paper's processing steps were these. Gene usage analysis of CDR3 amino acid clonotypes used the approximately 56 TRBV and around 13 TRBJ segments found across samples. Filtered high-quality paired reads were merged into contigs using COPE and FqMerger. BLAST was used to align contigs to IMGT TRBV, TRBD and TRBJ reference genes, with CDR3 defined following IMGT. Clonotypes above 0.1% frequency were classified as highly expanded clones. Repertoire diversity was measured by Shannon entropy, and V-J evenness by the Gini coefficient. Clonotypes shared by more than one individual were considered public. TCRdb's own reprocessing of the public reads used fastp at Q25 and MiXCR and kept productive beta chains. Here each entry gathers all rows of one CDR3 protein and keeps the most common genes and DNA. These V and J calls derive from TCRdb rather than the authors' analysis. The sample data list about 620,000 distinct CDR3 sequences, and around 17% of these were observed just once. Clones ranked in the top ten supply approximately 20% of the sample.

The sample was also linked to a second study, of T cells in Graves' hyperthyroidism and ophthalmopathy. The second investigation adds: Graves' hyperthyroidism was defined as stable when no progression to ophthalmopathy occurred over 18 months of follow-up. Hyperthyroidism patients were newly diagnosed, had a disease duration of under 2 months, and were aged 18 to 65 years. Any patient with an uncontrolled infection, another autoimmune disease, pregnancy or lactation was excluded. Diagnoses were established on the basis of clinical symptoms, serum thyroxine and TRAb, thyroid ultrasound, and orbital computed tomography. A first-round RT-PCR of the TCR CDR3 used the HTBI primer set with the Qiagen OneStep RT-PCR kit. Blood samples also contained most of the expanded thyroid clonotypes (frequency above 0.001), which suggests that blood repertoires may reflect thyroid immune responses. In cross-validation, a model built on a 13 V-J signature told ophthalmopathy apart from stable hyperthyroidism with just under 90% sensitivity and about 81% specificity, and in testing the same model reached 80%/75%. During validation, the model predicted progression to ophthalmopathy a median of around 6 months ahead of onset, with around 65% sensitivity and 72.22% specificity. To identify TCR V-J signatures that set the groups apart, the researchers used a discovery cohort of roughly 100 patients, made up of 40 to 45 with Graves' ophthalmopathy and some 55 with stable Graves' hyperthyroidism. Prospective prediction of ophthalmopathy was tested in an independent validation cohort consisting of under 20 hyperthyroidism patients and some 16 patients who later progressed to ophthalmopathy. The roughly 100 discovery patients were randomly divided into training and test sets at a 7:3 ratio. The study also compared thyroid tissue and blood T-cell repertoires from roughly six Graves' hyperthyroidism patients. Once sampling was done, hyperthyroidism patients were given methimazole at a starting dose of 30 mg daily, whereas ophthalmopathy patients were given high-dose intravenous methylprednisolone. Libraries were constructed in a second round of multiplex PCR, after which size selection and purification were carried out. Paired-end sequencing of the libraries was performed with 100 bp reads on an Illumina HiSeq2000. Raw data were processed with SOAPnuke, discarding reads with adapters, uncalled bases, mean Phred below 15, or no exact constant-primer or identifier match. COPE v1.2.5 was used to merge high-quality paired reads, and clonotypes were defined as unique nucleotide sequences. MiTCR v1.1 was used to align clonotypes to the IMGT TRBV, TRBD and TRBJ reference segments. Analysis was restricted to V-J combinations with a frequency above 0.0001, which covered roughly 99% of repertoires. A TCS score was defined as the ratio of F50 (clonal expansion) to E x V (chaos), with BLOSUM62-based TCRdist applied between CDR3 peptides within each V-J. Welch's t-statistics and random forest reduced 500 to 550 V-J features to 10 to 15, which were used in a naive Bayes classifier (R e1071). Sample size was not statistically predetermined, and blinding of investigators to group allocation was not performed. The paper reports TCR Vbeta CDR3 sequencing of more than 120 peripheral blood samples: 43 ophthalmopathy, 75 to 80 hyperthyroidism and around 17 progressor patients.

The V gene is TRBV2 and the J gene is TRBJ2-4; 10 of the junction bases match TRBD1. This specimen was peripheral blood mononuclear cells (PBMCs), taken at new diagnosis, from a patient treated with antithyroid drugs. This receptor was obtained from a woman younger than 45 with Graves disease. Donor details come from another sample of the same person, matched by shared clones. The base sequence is TGTGCCAGCAGTGAAGGACAGGGGGCGATGTCGGCTGGAAACATTCAGTACTTC. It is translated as CASSEGQGAMSAGNIQYF.